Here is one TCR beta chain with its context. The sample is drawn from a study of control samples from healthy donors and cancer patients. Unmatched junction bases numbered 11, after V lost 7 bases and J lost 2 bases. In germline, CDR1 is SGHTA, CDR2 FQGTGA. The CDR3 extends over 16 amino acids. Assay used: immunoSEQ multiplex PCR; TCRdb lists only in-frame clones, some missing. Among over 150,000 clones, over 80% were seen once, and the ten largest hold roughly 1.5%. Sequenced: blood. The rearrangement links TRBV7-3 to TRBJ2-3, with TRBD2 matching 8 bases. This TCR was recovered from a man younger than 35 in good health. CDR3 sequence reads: CASTSGGPRNTDTQYF. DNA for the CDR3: TGTGCCAGCACTTCGGGGGGGCCAAGGAACACAGATACGCAGTATTTT.